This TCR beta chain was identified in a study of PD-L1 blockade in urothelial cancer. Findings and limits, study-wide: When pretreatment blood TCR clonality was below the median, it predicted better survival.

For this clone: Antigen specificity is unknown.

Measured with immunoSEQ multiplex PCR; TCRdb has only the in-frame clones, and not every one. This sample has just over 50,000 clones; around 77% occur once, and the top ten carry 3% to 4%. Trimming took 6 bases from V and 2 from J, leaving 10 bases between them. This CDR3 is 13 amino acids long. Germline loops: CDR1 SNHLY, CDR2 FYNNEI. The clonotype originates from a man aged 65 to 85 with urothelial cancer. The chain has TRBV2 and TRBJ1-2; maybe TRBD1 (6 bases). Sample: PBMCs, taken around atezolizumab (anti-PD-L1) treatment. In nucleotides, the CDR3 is TGTGCCAGCAGGGGACATTACAACTATGGCTACACCTTC. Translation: CASRGHYNYGYTF.